The clone carrying this T cell receptor (beta chain) was seen repeatedly, ten times or more. These data belong to a study of neurological immune-mediated disorders. Volunteers from a blood bank in Maryland, USA, made up the healthy controls. Libraries from sorted cells each used around 1 million CD4+ or CD8+ T cells. TCRdb ran MiXCR on the 5' RACE reads and lists one entry per CDR3 protein. The repertoire consists of about 22,000 distinct CDR3 sequences, with over 5% occurring once and the leading ten covering roughly 40%. The CDR3 totals 14 residues. V was trimmed by 0 bases and J by 2 bases, leaving 9 bases between them. The germline V gene has CDR1 SGDLS and CDR2 YYNGEE.

Sample: CD8+ T cells from blood. This receptor was identified in a man between 18 and 35 years old in good health. The chain couples TRBV9 to TRBJ2-7, with a possible D match to TRBD1 (5 bases). The DNA of the CDR3 is TGTGCCAGCAGCGTAGGGGCAGGGACCTACGAGCAGTACTTC. This gives the protein CASSVGAGTYEQYF.